This T cell receptor (beta chain) was identified in a study of cytomegalovirus exposure and HLA in healthy donors. Study-wide results and caveats: The majority of TCR sequences were rare, yet some public TCRs appeared in many donors. Cytomegalovirus status, reportedly, was diagnosed with high specificity and sensitivity by the classifier.

Points on this clone: The antigen is not known.

Sequencing was performed with immunoSEQ multiplex PCR; in TCRdb, only in-frame clones are kept and a portion is missing. The sample carries about 160,000 clones, just under 90% recorded once. Germline CDR1 SEHNR, CDR2 FQNEAQ (reference sequence). Trimming shortened V by 1 base and J by 4 bases, and 16 bases separated the two germline ends. There are 17 residues in the CDR3. This TCR was sampled from a woman under 30 in good health and CMV-seropositive. The sequencing sample was made of PBMCs. The chain has TRBV7-9 and TRBJ2-2, with a weak D call TRBD1 (6 bases). The CDR3 nucleotides are TGTGCCAGCAGCTTAGATTTCAGGGGCGAGTTCACCGGGGAGCTGTTTTTT. Amino acids: CASSLDFRGEFTGELFF.